A single sample is the source of the 14 T cell receptor beta chains below, sequenced in a study of cytomegalovirus exposure and HLA in healthy donors. The PCR used 60 Vbeta and 13 Jbeta primers. Here immunoSEQ multiplex PCR was the method, and the copy in TCRdb shows in-frame clones only, minus some. The table shows around 210,000 clones, with 78% occurring only once. Sequenced sample: PBMCs. The receptors here all came from a boy between 5 and 17 years old in good health and CMV-seronegative.

The chain links TRBV30 to TRBJ2-7; 9 nucleotides line up with TRBD1. In germline, CDR1 is GTSNPN, CDR2 SVGIG (reference sequence). The trim removed 3 bases at V and 6 bases at J, leaving 15 bases unmatched. The length of the CDR3 is 16 residues. The CDR3 bases are TGTGCCTGGAGGGCGGGGACAGGGAGGGGGGGCGGCGAGCAGTACTTC. Its protein is CAWRAGTGRGGGEQYF.

The chain joins TRBV5-1 to TRBJ1-2, with a weak D call TRBD1 (6 bases). The CDR3 runs 12 residues. Trimming stripped 4 bases from V and 7 bases from J, with 11 bases between. CDR1 and CDR2 (germline): SGHRS, YFSETQ. The CDR3 loop reads CASSLTGFGYTF. The CDR3 DNA is TGCGCCAGCAGCCTTACAGGGTTTGGCTACACCTTC.

V usage is TRBV30 and J usage is TRBJ1-4; D possibly corresponds to TRBD1 (5 bases). This CDR3 is built from 14 residues. V lost 1 base and J lost 4, with 10 bases in between. Germline lookup yields CDR1 GTSNPN and CDR2 SVGIG (reference sequence). The CDR3 is CAWSAGNSNEKLFF. The CDR3 DNA reads as TGTGCCTGGAGTGCAGGGAATAGTAATGAAAAACTGTTTTTT.

The rearrangement links TRBV19 to TRBJ1-1, with 12 bases aligning to TRBD1. Germline loops: CDR1 LNHDA, CDR2 SQIVND (reference sequence). The CDR3 spans 17 residues. V dropped 8 bases and J dropped 3; count of bases not matched to a gene: 13. The CDR3 coding sequence is TGTGCCAGTGGCCGAAATTGGGACAGGGGGCCTTACACTGAAGCTTTCTTT. Residues: CASGRNWDRGPYTEAFF.

The V gene is TRBV18, the J gene TRBJ1-1; maybe TRBD1 (5 bases). Germline assignment: CDR1 KGHSH and CDR2 LQKENI. The CDR3 is made up of 15 amino acids. V was pared by 0 bases and J by 2 bases, with 10 bases between. In DNA form, the CDR3 reads TGTGCCAGCTCACCACCCGGACACCCCAACACTGAAGCTTTCTTT. It specifies CASSPPGHPNTEAFF.

This sequence joins TRBV6-1 and TRBJ1-2; D gene uncertain. CDR1 MNHNS and CDR2 SASEGT come from the germline V gene. Trimming stripped 8 bases from V and 0 bases from J, with 13 bases between. The CDR3 length is 14 residues. Written as DNA, the CDR3 is TGTGCCAGCGTACGTCAGAATACTAACTATGGCTACACCTTC. Amino acids: CASVRQNTNYGYTF.

The rearrangement joins TRBV7-9 to TRBJ2-3; TRBD2 matches at 8 bases. There are 14 residues in the CDR3. CDR1 SEHNR and CDR2 FQNEAQ come from the germline V gene (reference sequence). V shed 4 bases, J shed 2 bases, and the junction held 2 bases outside the gene matches. CDR3 amino acids: CASSSAGDTDTQYF. CDR3 nucleotide sequence: TGTGCCAGCAGCTCAGCGGGAGACACAGATACGCAGTATTTT.

This clone appeared a single time. V usage is TRBV29-1 and J usage is TRBJ2-6; perhaps TRBD1 as D (5 bases). Germline V lookup: CDR1 SQVTM, CDR2 ANQGSEA. The CDR3 is 14 amino acids. V lost 6 bases and J 0 bases, leaving 9 bases between the germline ends. CDR3 amino acids: CSVDDSSGANVLTF. DNA of the CDR3: TGCAGCGTCGATGACAGCTCTGGGGCCAACGTCCTGACTTTC.

This clone appeared a single time. The chain carries TRBV18 and TRBJ1-6; 7 positions agree with TRBD1. V dropped 3 bases and J dropped 0; count of bases not matched to a gene: 5. Germline V lookup: CDR1 KGHSH, CDR2 LQKENI. The length of the CDR3 is 17 residues. The CDR3 DNA is TGTGCCAGCTCACCTACAGGGGTCAGCTCCTATAATTCACCCCTCCACTTT. It codes for CASSPTGVSSYNSPLHF. Variable domain in full (rest from reference TRBV18 and TRBJ1-6): NAGVMQNPRHLVRRRGQEARLRCSPMKGHSHVYWYRQLPEEGLKFMVYLQKENIIDESGMPKERFSAEFPKEGPSILRIQQVVRGDSAAYFCASSPTGVSSYNSPLHFGNGTRLTVT.

On this clone itself: One end of the junction is discordant with germline, which a read error may explain. Other DNA sequences from this sample encode an identical CDR3 as well. The chain couples TRBV7-9 to TRBJ2-3; 9 positions match TRBD2. The V gene's germline CDR1 is SEHNR and CDR2 FQNEAQ (reference sequence). There are 15 residues in the CDR3. The DNA for the CDR3 is TGTGCCAGCAGCTTCCCCGGACTAGCGACAGATACGCAGTATTTC. This gives the protein CASSFPGLATDTQYF.

The chain has TRBV2 and TRBJ2-7, with TRBD1 matching 9 bases. Per germline, CDR1 SNHLY and CDR2 FYNNEI. V gave up 2 bases and J gave up 0 bases; unmatched junction bases: 5. The CDR3 length is 16 residues. The CDR3 sequence is CASSELKQGASYEQYF. CDR3 in DNA: TGTGCCAGCAGTGAATTGAAACAGGGGGCCTCCTACGAGCAGTACTTC.

The CDR3 spells CAWRGLGKGRAYEQYF. The CDR3 nucleotides read TGTGCCTGGAGGGGACTCGGAAAAGGGCGGGCCTACGAGCAGTACTTC. The chain joins TRBV30 to TRBJ2-5; perhaps TRBD2 as D (6 bases). The J call may be faulty, since TRBJ2-7 better matches the DNA end. Germline V gene lookup returns CDR1 GTSNPN and CDR2 SVGIG (reference sequence). There are 16 residues in the CDR3.

The chain uses TRBV19 and TRBJ1-1, with D perhaps matching TRBD1 (5 bases). The CDR3 is 13 amino acids. V was clipped by 3 bases and J by 3 bases, with 8 bases between them. Germline V gene data show CDR1 as LNHDA and CDR2 as SQIVND (reference sequence). In nucleotides, the CDR3 is TGTGCCAGTAGTATCATAGGGGACACTGAAGCTTTCTTT. Its translation: CASSIIGDTEAFF.

The V and J genes are TRBV30 and TRBJ2-5, with a possible D match to TRBD2 (5 bases). V was cut by 0 bases and J by 11 bases, with 10 bases left in between. The CDR3 runs 11 residues. Germline V gene data show CDR1 as GTSNPN and CDR2 as SVGIG (reference sequence). In DNA, the CDR3 is TGTGCCTGGAGTGTCGGACTGGAGCAGTACTTC. This translates into CAWSVGLEQYF.